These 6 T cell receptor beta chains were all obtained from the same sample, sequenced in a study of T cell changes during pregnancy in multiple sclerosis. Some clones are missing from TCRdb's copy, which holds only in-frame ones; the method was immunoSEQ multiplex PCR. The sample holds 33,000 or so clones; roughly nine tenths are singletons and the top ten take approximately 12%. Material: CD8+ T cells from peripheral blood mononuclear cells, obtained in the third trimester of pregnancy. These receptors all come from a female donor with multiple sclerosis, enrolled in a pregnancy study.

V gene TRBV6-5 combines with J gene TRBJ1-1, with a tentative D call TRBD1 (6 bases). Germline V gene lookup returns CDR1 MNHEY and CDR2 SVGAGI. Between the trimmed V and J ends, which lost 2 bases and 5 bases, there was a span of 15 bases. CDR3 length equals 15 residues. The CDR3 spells CASSYNGGIGTEAFF. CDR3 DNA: TGTGCCAGCAGTTACAATGGGGGCATCGGGACTGAAGCTTTCTTT.

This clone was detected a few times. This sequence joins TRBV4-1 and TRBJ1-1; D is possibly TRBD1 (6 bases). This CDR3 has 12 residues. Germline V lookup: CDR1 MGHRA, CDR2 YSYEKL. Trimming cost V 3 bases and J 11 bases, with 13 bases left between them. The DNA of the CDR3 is TGCGCCAGCAGCCACAACAGGGTGATGGCTTTCTTT. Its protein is CASSHNRVMAFF.

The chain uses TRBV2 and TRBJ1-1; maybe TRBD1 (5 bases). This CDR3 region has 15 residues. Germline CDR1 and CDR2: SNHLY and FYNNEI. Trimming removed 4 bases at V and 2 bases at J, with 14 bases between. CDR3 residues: CASSAGAAVNTEAFF. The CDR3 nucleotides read TGTGCCAGCAGTGCTGGGGCGGCGGTTAACACTGAAGCTTTCTTT. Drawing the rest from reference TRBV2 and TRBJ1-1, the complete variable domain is EPEVTQTPSHQVTQMGQEVILRCVPISNHLYFYWYRQILGQKVEFLVSFYNNEISEKSEIFDDQFSVERPDGSNFTLKIRSTKLEDSAMYFCASSAGAAVNTEAFFGQGTRLTVV.

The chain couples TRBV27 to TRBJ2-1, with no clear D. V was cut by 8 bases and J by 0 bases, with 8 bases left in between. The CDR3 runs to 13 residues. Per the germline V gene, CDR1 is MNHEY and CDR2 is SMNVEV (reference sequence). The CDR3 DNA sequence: TGTGCCAGCTCTGCGAGCTCCTACAATGAGCAGTTCTTC. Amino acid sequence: CASSASSYNEQFF.

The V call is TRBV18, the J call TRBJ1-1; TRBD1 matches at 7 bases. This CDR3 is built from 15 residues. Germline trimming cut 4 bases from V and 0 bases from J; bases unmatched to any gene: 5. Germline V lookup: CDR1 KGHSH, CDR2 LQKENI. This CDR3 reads CASSRQGQLNTEAFF. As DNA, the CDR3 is TGTGCCAGCTCACGTCAGGGACAGCTGAACACTGAAGCTTTCTTT.

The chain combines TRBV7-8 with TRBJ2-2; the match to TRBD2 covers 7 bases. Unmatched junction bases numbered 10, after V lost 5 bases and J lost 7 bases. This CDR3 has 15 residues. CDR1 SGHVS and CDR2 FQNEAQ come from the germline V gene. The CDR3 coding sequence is TGTGCCAGCAGCAAACGACGACTAGCTGGCGGGGAGCTGTTTTTT. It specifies CASSKRRLAGGELFF.